This T cell receptor beta chain was identified in a study of regulatory T cells in long-lasting Graves disease. For TCR beta, libraries came from iRepertoire HTBI primers and Arm-PCR of CDR3 regions. TCRdb independently ran MiXCR on the multiplex PCR reads; one entry per CDR3 protein. In the table there are about 430,000 distinct CDR3 sequences, 21% of which are singletons. With respect to this clonotype: Its antigen is undetermined.

Time point in this sample: persistent/refractory GD, antithyroid drugs over 5 years with positive TRAb. The TCR library used RNA extracted from PBMCs. V was trimmed by 3 bases and J by 0 bases, leaving 12 bases between them. Germline CDR1 is MRHNA and CDR2 is SNTAGT. CDR3 size: 17 residues. Study-wide findings and caveats: Persistent Graves' patients showed less TCR diversity than newly diagnosed ones.

J is TRBJ2-6 and V is TRBV6-4; no definite D call. The sequencing used peripheral blood mononuclear cells (PBMCs), collected when the disease was refractory, from a patient treated with antithyroid drugs. This TCR was recovered from a female donor with Graves disease. The CDR3 sequence: CASSEWMRTSGANVLTF. The CDR3 DNA is TGTGCCAGCAGTGAGTGGATGCGTACCTCTGGGGCCAACGTCCTGACTTTC.